Shown below are 26 T cell receptor beta chains from a single sample sequenced in a study of cytomegalovirus exposure and HLA in healthy donors. Clones were read by immunoSEQ multiplex PCR, and TCRdb kept only the in-frame ones, dropping some. Here the sample spans some 170,000 clones, about 89% being singletons. The sample was PBMCs. These receptors were obtained from a man between 18 and 29 years old in good health and CMV-seropositive.

V is TRBV27 and J is TRBJ1-5, with D possibly TRBD1 on 5 matching bases. Germline CDR1 is MNHEY and CDR2 is SMNVEV (reference sequence). The CDR3 is made up of 13 amino acids. Trimming took off 4 bases at V and 4 bases at J, with 8 bases between the two ends. The DNA of the CDR3 is TGTGCCAGCAGTTCGAACAGGAATCAGCCCCAGCATTTT. It yields the protein CASSSNRNQPQHF.

V is TRBV11-3 and J is TRBJ2-1; 8 nucleotides match TRBD1. Unmatched junction bases numbered 2, after V lost 1 base and J lost 3 bases. The CDR3 totals 15 residues. Germline values: CDR1 SGHNT, CDR2 YENEEA. Here the CDR3 reads CASSLGGQVYNEQFF. DNA of the CDR3: TGTGCCAGCAGCTTAGGGGGACAGGTCTACAATGAGCAGTTCTTC.

V usage is TRBV7-5 and J usage is TRBJ1-1; TRBD1 reflects the table's D call only, with no check against the DNA. TRBV7-5 is termed a pseudogene. This CDR3 contains 16 residues. The CDR3 nucleotides are TGTGCCAGAAGCTCCCCCCGGGACAGGGGGGACACTGAAGCTTTCTTT. The encoded protein is CARSSPRDRGDTEAFF.

As concerns this clone: At one of its ends the junction is not consistent with the germline gene, which may arise from a read error. V is TRBV7-7 and J is TRBJ2-7; TRBD2 aligns across 10 bases. Germline V lookup: CDR1 SSHAT, CDR2 FNYEAQ (reference sequence). The CDR3 totals 15 residues. CDR3 loop: CASSPGLAKEYEQYF. CDR3 DNA sequence: TGTGCTAGCAGCCCGGGACTAGCGAAAGAGTACGAGCAGTACTTC. Complete variable domain (other parts from reference TRBV7-7 and TRBJ2-7): GAGVSQSPRYKVTKRGQDVTLRCDPISSHATLYWYQQALGQGPEFLTYFNYEAQPDKSGLPSDRFSAERPEGSISTLTIQRTEQRDSAMYRCASSPGLAKEYEQYFGPGTRLTVT.

The chain joins TRBV4-3 to TRBJ2-1; TRBD2 might be the D (6 bases). This CDR3 is built from 16 residues. The germline V gene encodes CDR1 LGHNA and CDR2 YSLEER. The ends were cut back, 0 bases at V and 2 bases at J, with 11 bases in the middle. For the CDR3, the DNA is TGCGCCAGCAGCCAAGATCCAACGGGGGCCTACAATGAGCAGTTCTTC. Amino acids: CASSQDPTGAYNEQFF.

The chain links TRBV19 to TRBJ2-1, with 10 bases that match TRBD2. Germline loops: CDR1 LNHDA, CDR2 SQIVND (reference sequence). Unmatched junction bases numbered 6, after V lost 8 bases and J lost 8 bases. The CDR3 length is 13 residues. CDR3 DNA sequence: TGTGCCAGTCGGCTAGCGGGAGCCCATGAGCAGTTCTTC. This encodes CASRLAGAHEQFF.

This clone has only one observation. V is TRBV13 and J is TRBJ2-3; TRBD2 matches at 11 bases. CDR3 size: 16 residues. With 5 bases clipped from V and 6 bases from J, the junction kept 10 bases outside the gene matches. Germline assignment: CDR1 PRHDT and CDR2 FYEKMQ (reference sequence). CDR3 sequence reads: CASSATLAGGLDTQYF. The CDR3 coding sequence is TGTGCCAGCAGCGCTACCTTAGCGGGGGGGCTTGATACGCAGTATTTT.

V is TRBV28 and J is TRBJ1-2, with 8 bases that match TRBD1. The V gene's germline CDR1 is MDHEN and CDR2 SYDVKM. This CDR3 is 16 amino acids long. V shed 6 bases, J shed 5 bases, and the junction held 14 bases outside the gene matches. CDR3 in DNA: TGTGCCAGCAGGCTCGCAGGGGGCGCGCGGGGTTATGGCTACACCTTC. It translates to CASRLAGGARGYGYTF.

The chain couples TRBV19 to TRBJ1-2, with D possibly being TRBD1 (6 bases). Trimming stripped 1 base from V and 4 bases from J, with 10 bases between. The CDR3 has 14 residues. Germline loops: CDR1 LNHDA, CDR2 SQIVND (reference sequence). CDR3 DNA sequence: TGTGCCAGTAGTATAGTTGCAGGGGTCTATGGCTACACCTTC. Amino acid sequence: CASSIVAGVYGYTF.

The J gene is TRBJ1-2, the V gene TRBV15; D may be TRBD1 (6 bases). Germline V gene sequence: CDR1 LNHNV, CDR2 YYDKDF (reference sequence). V lost 0 bases, J lost 6 bases, and 11 bases lay in between. This CDR3 contains 14 residues. CDR3: CATSRDGPGDGYTF. The CDR3 DNA follows: TGTGCCACCAGCAGAGATGGGCCAGGGGATGGCTACACCTTC. Drawing the rest from reference TRBV15 and TRBJ1-2, the complete variable domain is DAMVIQNPRYQVTQFGKPVTLSCSQTLNHNVMYWYQQKSSQAPKLLFHYYDKDFNNEADTPDNFQSRRPNTSFCFLDIRSPGLGDTAMYLCATSRDGPGDGYTFGSGTRLTVV.

V is TRBV27 and J is TRBJ1-4; possibly TRBD1 for D (5 bases). The germline V gene encodes CDR1 MNHEY and CDR2 SMNVEV (reference sequence). This CDR3 is 13 amino acids long. The V end was cut by 4 bases, the J end by 5 bases, with 8 bases between. This chain's CDR3 is CASSSGVNEKLFF. CDR3 DNA sequence: TGTGCCAGCAGTTCGGGGGTAAATGAAAAACTGTTTTTT.

This clone was seen a single time. This chain connects TRBV5-1 to TRBJ1-4; 8 bases are a match to TRBD1. Germline V gives CDR1 SGHRS, CDR2 YFSETQ. The CDR3 runs 15 residues. The V and J ends lost 0 bases and 8 bases, in that order; junction bases with no gene match: 6. CDR3 nucleotides: TGCGCCAGCAGCTTGGCCGGTGCAGGGGGCGAAAAACTGTTTTTT. Protein product: CASSLAGAGGEKLFF.

The chain employs TRBV27 and TRBJ2-5, with 12 positions matching TRBD1. With V trimmed by 5 bases and J by 7 bases, 8 bases remained unmatched. The CDR3 length is 15 residues. Looked up from germline, CDR1 is MNHEY and CDR2 is SMNVEV (reference sequence). The CDR3 spells CASSPGTGGRGTQYF. The CDR3, as DNA: TGTGCCAGCAGTCCCGGGACAGGGGGCCGGGGGACCCAGTACTTC.

This clone showed up just once. The V gene is TRBV19, the J gene TRBJ2-1; TRBD2 matches 7 bases. The length of the CDR3 is 14 residues. CDR1 LNHDA and CDR2 SQIVND come from the germline V gene (reference sequence). V was pared by 4 bases and J by 1 base, with 1 base of the junction left unmatched. The CDR3: CASSTSGSYNEQFF. CDR3 bases: TGTGCCAGTAGTACTAGCGGATCCTACAATGAGCAGTTCTTC.

This clone has a single count. This chain links TRBV28 with TRBJ2-5; TRBD2 agrees at 7 bases. This CDR3 is 17 amino acids long. CDR1 and CDR2 (germline): MDHEN, SYDVKM. J lost 5 bases, V lost 6 bases, and 18 bases had no gene match. The CDR3 region is CASSLPGRLGGGETQYF. The DNA for the CDR3 is TGTGCCAGCAGCCTCCCGGGACGCCTCGGGGGAGGGGAGACCCAGTACTTC. The variable domain in full, completed from reference TRBV28 and TRBJ2-5, reads DVKVTQSSRYLVKRTGEKVFLECVQDMDHENMFWYRQDPGLGLRLIYFSYDVKMKEKGDIPEGYSVSREKKERFSLILESASTNQTSMYLCASSLPGRLGGGETQYFGPGTRLLVL.

The rearrangement joins TRBV6-1 to TRBJ2-5; 7 bases are a match to TRBD2. The V segment lost 3 bases and the J segment 2 bases; nucleotides outside the gene matches: 6. The germline gives CDR1 MNHNS, CDR2 SASEGT. This CDR3 region has 15 residues. CDR3 sequence reads: CASSDRDYPQETQYF. CDR3 DNA: TGTGCCAGCAGTGACCGGGACTACCCTCAAGAGACCCAGTACTTC.

The V and J genes are TRBV5-4 and TRBJ1-2, with D perhaps TRBD1 (5 bases). With 2 bases removed from V and 7 bases from J, the gap between germline ends came to 18 bases. Per germline, CDR1 SGHNT and CDR2 YYREEE (reference sequence). This CDR3 contains 15 residues. For the CDR3, the DNA is TGTGCCAGCAGCTTTTTTGCAGGGCCGTCGGGTGGCTACACCTTC. Its translation: CASSFFAGPSGGYTF. Complete variable domain (other parts from reference TRBV5-4 and TRBJ1-2): ETGVTQSPTHLIKTRGQQVTLRCSSQSGHNTVSWYQQALGQGPQFIFQYYREEENGRGNFPPRFSGLQFPNYSSELNVNALELDDSALYLCASSFFAGPSGGYTFGSGTRLTVV.

Only one count was recorded for this clone. V usage is TRBV19 and J usage is TRBJ1-5; no reliable D call. Looked up from germline, CDR1 is LNHDA and CDR2 is SQIVND (reference sequence). The CDR3 has 15 residues. With 3 bases removed from V and 4 bases from J, the gap between germline ends came to 13 bases. CDR3 loop: CASSIFVQSNQPQHF. CDR3 DNA: TGTGCCAGTAGTATTTTTGTACAGAGTAATCAGCCCCAGCATTTT.

This sequence joins TRBV7-8 and TRBJ2-1; 11 positions match TRBD2. With V trimmed by 2 bases and J by 4 bases, 4 bases remained unmatched. In germline, CDR1 is SGHVS, CDR2 FQNEAQ. The CDR3 spans 16 residues. The CDR3 coding sequence is TGTGCCAGCAGCTTACCGGGACTAGCGGATTACAATGAGCAGTTCTTC. Residues: CASSLPGLADYNEQFF.

The CDR3, as DNA: TGCGCCAGCAGCGGGACAGGGATGGGGACAGATACGCAGTATTTT. Its translation is CASSGTGMGTDTQYF. The chain recombines TRBV5-1 with TRBJ2-3, with 9 bases that match TRBD1. From germline, CDR1 is SGHRS and CDR2 YFSETQ. The CDR3 is 15 amino acids. The V gene end was trimmed by 4 bases and the J gene end by 3 bases; junction bases not matched to a gene: 6.

This clone was seen repeatedly, ten times or more. The V call is TRBV4-3, the J call TRBJ2-7; 14 bases align to TRBD2. V dropped 0 bases and J dropped 1; count of bases not matched to a gene: 11. Germline V gives CDR1 LGHNA, CDR2 YSLEER. CDR3 length equals 20 residues. CDR3 amino acids: CASSQDAPSGLAGVSYEQYF. The CDR3 DNA is TGCGCCAGCAGCCAAGATGCCCCTTCGGGACTAGCGGGAGTGTCCTACGAGCAGTACTTC.

The chain employs TRBV7-9 and TRBJ2-3; TRBD1 matches at 8 bases. The CDR3 has 15 residues. The junction had 6 bases not matched to a gene; V was cut back by 6 bases and J by 1 base. Looked up from germline, CDR1 is SEHNR and CDR2 is FQNEAQ (reference sequence). For the CDR3, the DNA is TGTGCCAGCAGATACCCGGGACAGGGCACAGATACGCAGTATTTT. This gives the protein CASRYPGQGTDTQYF.

CDR3 coding DNA: TGTGCCTGGAGTGTACAAGTATTAAATGAAAAACTGTTTTTT. Its translation: CAWSVQVLNEKLFF. This chain joins TRBV30 and TRBJ1-4; D remains unclear. Germline V gene lookup returns CDR1 GTSNPN and CDR2 SVGIG (reference sequence). CDR3 length equals 14 residues. Trimming took off 0 bases at V and 5 bases at J, with 10 bases between the two ends.

This sequence joins TRBV18 and TRBJ2-3, with D perhaps TRBD1 (7 bases). The CDR3 consists of 13 residues. The germline gives CDR1 KGHSH, CDR2 LQKENI. V gave up 3 bases and J gave up 7 bases, with 11 bases separating them. For the CDR3, the DNA is TGTGCCAGCTCACCGGAGGGGGCCTATACGCAGTATTTT. Translated, it gives CASSPEGAYTQYF.

This chain links TRBV19 with TRBJ2-3; D ambiguous. V lost 1 base, J lost 1 base, and 9 bases lay in between. Germline V gene data show CDR1 as LNHDA and CDR2 as SQIVND (reference sequence). This CDR3 is 15 amino acids long. Here the CDR3 DNA reads TGTGCCAGTAGTATAGGACATCAGGGCACAGATACGCAGTATTTT. It specifies CASSIGHQGTDTQYF.

DNA for the CDR3: TGTGCCAGCAGAGTTGGGCCGATGAACACTGAAGCTTTCTTT. Protein sequence: CASRVGPMNTEAFF. The V call is TRBV6-5, the J call TRBJ1-1; no clear D gene. The CDR3 loop spans 14 amino acids. The V end lost 6 bases, the J end lost 0 bases, and 11 bases lay between the germline ends. Per the germline V gene, CDR1 is MNHEY and CDR2 is SVGAGI.